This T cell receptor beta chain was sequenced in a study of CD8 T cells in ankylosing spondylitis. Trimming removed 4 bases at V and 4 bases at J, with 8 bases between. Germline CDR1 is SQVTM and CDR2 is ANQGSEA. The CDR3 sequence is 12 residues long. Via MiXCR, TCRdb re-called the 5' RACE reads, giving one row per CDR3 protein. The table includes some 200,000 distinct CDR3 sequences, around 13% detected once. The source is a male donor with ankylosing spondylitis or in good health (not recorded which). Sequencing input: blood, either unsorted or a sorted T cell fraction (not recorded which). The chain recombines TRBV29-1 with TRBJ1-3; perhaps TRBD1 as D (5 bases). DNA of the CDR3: TGCAGCGTTGCCGGGGACGGAAACACCATATATTTT. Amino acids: CSVAGDGNTIYF.